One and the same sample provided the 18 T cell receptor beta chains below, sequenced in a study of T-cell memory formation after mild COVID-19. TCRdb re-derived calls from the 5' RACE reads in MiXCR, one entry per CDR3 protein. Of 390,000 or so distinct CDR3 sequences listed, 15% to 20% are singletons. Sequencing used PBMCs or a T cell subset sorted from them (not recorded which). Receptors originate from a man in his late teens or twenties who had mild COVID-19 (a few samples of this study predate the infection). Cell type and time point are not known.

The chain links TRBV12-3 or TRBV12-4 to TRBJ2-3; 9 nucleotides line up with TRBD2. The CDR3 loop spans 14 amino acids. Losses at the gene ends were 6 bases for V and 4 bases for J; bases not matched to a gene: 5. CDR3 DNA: TGTGCCAGCAGCCCGAGGACTAGCGCAGATACGCAGTATTTT. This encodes CASSPRTSADTQYF.

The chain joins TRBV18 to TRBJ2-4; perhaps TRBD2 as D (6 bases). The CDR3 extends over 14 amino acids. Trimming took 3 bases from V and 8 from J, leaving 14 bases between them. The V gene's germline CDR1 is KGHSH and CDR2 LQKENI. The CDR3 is CASSPRGTNDIQYF. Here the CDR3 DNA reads TGTGCCAGCTCACCCCGGGGGACCAACGACATTCAGTACTTC.

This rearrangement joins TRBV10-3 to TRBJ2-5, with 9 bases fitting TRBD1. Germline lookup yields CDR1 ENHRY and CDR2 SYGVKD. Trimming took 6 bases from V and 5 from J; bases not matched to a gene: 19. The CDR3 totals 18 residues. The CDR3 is CAISTGTGKVTPRETQYF. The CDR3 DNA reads TGTGCCATCAGCACCGGGACAGGGAAGGTCACCCCGCGGGAGACCCAGTACTTC.

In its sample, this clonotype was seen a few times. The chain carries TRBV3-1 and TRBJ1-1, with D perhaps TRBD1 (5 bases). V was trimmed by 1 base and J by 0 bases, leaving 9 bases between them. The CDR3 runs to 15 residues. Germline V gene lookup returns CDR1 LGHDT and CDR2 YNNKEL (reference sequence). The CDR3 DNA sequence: TGTGCCAGCAGCCAAGGCGGGGGATTGAACACTGAAGCTTTCTTT. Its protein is CASSQGGGLNTEAFF.

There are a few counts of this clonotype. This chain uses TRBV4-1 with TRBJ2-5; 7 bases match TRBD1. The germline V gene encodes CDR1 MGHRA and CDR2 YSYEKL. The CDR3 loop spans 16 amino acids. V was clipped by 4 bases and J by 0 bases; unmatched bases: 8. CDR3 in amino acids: CASSPPGQKYQETQYF. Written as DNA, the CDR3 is TGCGCCAGCAGCCCCCCGGGACAGAAATACCAAGAGACCCAGTACTTC.

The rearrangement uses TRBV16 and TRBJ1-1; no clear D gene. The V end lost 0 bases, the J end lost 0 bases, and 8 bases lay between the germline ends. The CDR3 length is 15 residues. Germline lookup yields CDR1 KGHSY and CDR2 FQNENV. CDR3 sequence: CASSQSGKMNTEAFF. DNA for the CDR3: TGTGCCAGCAGCCAATCGGGAAAGATGAACACTGAAGCTTTCTTT.

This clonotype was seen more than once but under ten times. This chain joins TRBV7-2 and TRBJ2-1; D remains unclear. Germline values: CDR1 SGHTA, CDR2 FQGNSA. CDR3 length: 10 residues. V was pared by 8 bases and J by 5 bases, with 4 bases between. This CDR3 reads CASGDNEQFF. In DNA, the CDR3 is TGTGCCAGCGGGGACAATGAGCAGTTCTTC.

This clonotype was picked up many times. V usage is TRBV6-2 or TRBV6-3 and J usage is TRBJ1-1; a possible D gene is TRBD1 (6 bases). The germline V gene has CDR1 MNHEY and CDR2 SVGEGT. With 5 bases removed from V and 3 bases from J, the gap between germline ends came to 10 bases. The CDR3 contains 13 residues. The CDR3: CASSPTGYTEAFF. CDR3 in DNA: TGTGCCAGCAGTCCTACAGGGTACACTGAAGCTTTCTTT.

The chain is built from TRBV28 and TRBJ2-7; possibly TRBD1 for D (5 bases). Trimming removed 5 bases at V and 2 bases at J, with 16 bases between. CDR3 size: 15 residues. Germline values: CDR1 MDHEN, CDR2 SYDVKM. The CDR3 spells CASSPQSKGTYEQYV. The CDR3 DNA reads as TGTGCCAGCAGTCCGCAGTCTAAGGGGACCTACGAGCAGTACGTC.

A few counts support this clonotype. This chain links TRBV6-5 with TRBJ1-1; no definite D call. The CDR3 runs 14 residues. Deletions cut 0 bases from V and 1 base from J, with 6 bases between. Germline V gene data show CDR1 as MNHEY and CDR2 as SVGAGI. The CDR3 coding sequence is TGTGCCAGCAGTTACTCGTCCCCGAACACTGAAGCTTTCTTT. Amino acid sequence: CASSYSSPNTEAFF.

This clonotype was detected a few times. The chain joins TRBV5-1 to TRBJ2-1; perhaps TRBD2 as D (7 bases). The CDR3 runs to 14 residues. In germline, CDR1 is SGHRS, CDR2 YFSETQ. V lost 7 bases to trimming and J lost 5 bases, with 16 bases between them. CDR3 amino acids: CASSVGGLDNEQFF. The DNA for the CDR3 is TGCGCCAGCTCCGTGGGGGGGCTTGACAATGAGCAGTTCTTC.

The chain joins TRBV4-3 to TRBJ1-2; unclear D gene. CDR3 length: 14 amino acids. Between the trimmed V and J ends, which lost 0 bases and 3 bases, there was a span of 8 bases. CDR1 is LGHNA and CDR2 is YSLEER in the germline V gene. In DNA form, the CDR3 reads TGCGCCAGCAGCCAAGAGCCCTCGGACTATGGCTACACCTTC. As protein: CASSQEPSDYGYTF.

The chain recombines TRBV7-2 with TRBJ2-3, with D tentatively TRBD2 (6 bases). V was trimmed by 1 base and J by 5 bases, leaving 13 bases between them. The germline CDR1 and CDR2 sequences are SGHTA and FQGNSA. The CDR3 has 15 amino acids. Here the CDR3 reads CASSLGMAGGDTQYF. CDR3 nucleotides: TGTGCCAGCAGCTTAGGGATGGCCGGGGGAGATACGCAGTATTTT.

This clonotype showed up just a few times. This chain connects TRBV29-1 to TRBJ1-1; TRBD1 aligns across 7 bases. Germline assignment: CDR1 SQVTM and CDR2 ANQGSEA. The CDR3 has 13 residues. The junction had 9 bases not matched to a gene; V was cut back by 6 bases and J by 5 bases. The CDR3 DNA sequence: TGCAGCGTCGTCCGACAGGGTCAAACTGAAGCTTTCTTT. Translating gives CSVVRQGQTEAFF.

This CDR3 is CASGLVVTRSPNYEQYF. In DNA form, the CDR3 reads TGTGCTAGTGGTTTGGTAGTTACTAGGTCCCCAAACTACGAGCAGTACTTC. The chain links TRBV12-5 to TRBJ2-7; the D gene is possibly TRBD2 (5 bases). Germline lookup yields CDR1 LGHNT and CDR2 FRNRAP. Deletions cut 0 bases from V and 3 bases from J, with 18 bases between. This CDR3 contains 17 residues.

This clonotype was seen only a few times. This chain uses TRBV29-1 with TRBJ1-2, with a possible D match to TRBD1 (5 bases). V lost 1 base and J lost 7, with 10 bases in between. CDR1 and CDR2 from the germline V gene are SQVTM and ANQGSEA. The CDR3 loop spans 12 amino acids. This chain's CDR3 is CSVEVPGTGYTF. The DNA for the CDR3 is TGCAGCGTTGAAGTTCCAGGGACTGGCTACACCTTC.

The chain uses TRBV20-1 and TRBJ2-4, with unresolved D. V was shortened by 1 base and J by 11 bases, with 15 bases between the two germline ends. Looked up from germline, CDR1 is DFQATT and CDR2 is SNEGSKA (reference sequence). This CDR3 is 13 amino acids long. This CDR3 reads CSARVAPGGVQYF. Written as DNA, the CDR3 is TGCAGTGCTAGAGTGGCCCCGGGCGGAGTTCAGTACTTC.

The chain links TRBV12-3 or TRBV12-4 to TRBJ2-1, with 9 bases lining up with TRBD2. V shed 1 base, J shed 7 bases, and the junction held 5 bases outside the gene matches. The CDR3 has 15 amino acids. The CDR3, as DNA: TGTGCCAGCAGTTTAGGTAGCGGGGGAATAAATGAGCAGTTCTTC. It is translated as CASSLGSGGINEQFF.